The clone carrying this T cell receptor (beta chain) was seen only a few times. What it recognizes is unknown. This entry belongs to a study of response to subunit inactivated influenza vaccine. Whole-study results and caveats: Authors suggested each seasonal flu vaccination may recruit only limited numbers of new T cells.

Using its own MiXCR run on the RT-PCR reads, TCRdb lists one record per CDR3 protein. The sample carries about 700,000 distinct CDR3 sequences, about 15% recorded once. This CDR3 spans 15 amino acids. Trimming took 1 base from V and 3 from J, leaving 12 bases between them. Germline V gene data show CDR1 as SGHNT and CDR2 as YENEEA. The source of this sequence is a middle-aged man who received an inactivated influenza vaccine. The V gene is TRBV11-3, the J gene TRBJ2-5, with a possible D match to TRBD1 (6 bases). The specimen comprised PBMCs from blood, sampled roughly 15 days before vaccination. CDR3 residues: CASSLGEAGEETQYF. The CDR3 DNA reads as TGTGCCAGCAGCTTAGGTGAGGCAGGGGAAGAGACCCAGTACTTC.